These 27 T cell receptor beta chains share one sample of origin, sequenced in a study of blood T cell repertoires in COVID-19. TCRdb keeps only in-frame clones here, not all; method: immunoSEQ multiplex PCR. The data hold about 250,000 clones, with 85% to 90% observed a single time. The sequenced sample consisted of PBMCs or T cells enriched from blood (not recorded which). These receptors were obtained from a man aged 40-49 years who had recovered from COVID-19.

The genes are TRBV7-9 and TRBJ2-6, with 7 bases identical to TRBD2. Germline loops: CDR1 SEHNR, CDR2 FQNEAQ (reference sequence). CDR3 length: 19 amino acids. With 5 bases clipped from V and 1 base from J, the junction kept 14 bases outside the gene matches. The CDR3 DNA is TGTGCCAGCAGCCGACGGAGGTCTAGCGGCGATTCTGGGGCCAACGTCCTGACTTTC. Translating it yields CASSRRRSSGDSGANVLTF.

The chain employs TRBV27 and TRBJ2-7; D gene ambiguous. The CDR3 length is 13 residues. Germline CDR1 MNHEY, CDR2 SMNVEV (reference sequence). Between the trimmed V and J ends, which lost 4 bases and 1 base, there was a span of 8 bases. The CDR3 bases are TGTGCCAGCAGTTGGGCAATTTCCTACGAGCAGTACTTC. Amino acid sequence: CASSWAISYEQYF.

V usage is TRBV5-1 and J usage is TRBJ1-6, with no clear D. The CDR3 is made up of 17 amino acids. Trimming took off 0 bases at V and 6 bases at J, with 16 bases between the two ends. CDR1 and CDR2 (germline): SGHRS, YFSETQ. This CDR3 reads CASSLASSTRTNSPLHF. Written as DNA, the CDR3 is TGCGCCAGCAGCTTGGCCTCTAGCACACGGACTAATTCACCCCTCCACTTT. The full variable domain, rest sourced from reference TRBV5-1 and TRBJ1-6, is KAGVTQTPRYLIKTRGQQVTLSCSPISGHRSVSWYQQTPGQGLQFLFEYFSETQRNKGNFPGRFSGRQFSNSRSEMNVSTLELGDSALYLCASSLASSTRTNSPLHFGNGTRLTVT.

The rearrangement joins TRBV6-5 to TRBJ1-1; TRBD1 matches 9 bases. Unmatched junction bases numbered 4, after V lost 0 bases and J lost 11 bases. CDR1 is MNHEY and CDR2 is SVGAGI in the germline V gene. The CDR3 runs to 13 residues. The CDR3 bases are TGTGCCAGCAGTTACTCCCGGGACAGGGTGGCTTTCTTT. This sequence encodes CASSYSRDRVAFF.

For the CDR3, the DNA is TGTGCCAGCAGTTTGGGGACATGGGCCTACGAGCAGTACTTC. This codes for CASSLGTWAYEQYF. The genes are TRBV28 and TRBJ2-7, with D maybe TRBD1 (6 bases). The germline CDR1 and CDR2 sequences are MDHEN and SYDVKM. The CDR3 contains 14 residues. The germline V and J ends were trimmed by 3 bases and 2 bases, with 11 bases remaining between them.

J is TRBJ2-7 and V is TRBV6-4; 13 nucleotides match TRBD2. The V gene end was trimmed by 4 bases and the J gene end by 6 bases; junction bases not matched to a gene: 3. The CDR3 contains 14 residues. CDR1 is MRHNA and CDR2 is SNTAGT in the germline V gene. CDR3 sequence reads: CASSATSGRSEQYF. CDR3 nucleotide sequence: TGTGCCAGCAGTGCGACTAGCGGGAGGAGCGAGCAGTACTTC.

The chain has TRBV2 and TRBJ2-7; D is perhaps TRBD1 (6 bases). Trimming cost V 10 bases and J 7 bases, with 23 bases left between them. This CDR3 is built from 14 residues. CDR1 is SNHLY and CDR2 is FYNNEI in the germline V gene. CDR3 residues: CATFRDKTSREQYF. The CDR3 bases are TGTGCCACCTTCCGGGACAAGACTTCTCGGGAGCAGTACTTC.

This clone was recorded a few times. CDR3 residues: CASSLVAGGGYEQYF. CDR3 DNA sequence: TGTGCCAGCAGCTTAGTAGCGGGGGGCGGGTACGAGCAGTACTTC. The chain uses TRBV11-2 and TRBJ2-7, with 10 bases fitting TRBD2. There are 15 residues in the CDR3. Germline V lookup: CDR1 SGHAT, CDR2 FQNNGV. V shed 1 base, J shed 4 bases, and the junction held 4 bases outside the gene matches.

This clone was found a few times. The rearrangement uses TRBV5-1 and TRBJ2-7; 8 bases map to TRBD1. With V trimmed by 4 bases and J by 7 bases, 16 bases remained unmatched. CDR3 length: 16 residues. Germline CDR1 and CDR2: SGHRS and YFSETQ. CDR3 protein: CASSAGQEGPSKEQYF. CDR3 sequence (DNA): TGCGCCAGCAGCGCGGGACAGGAGGGCCCCTCTAAAGAGCAGTACTTC.

The J gene is TRBJ2-2, the V gene TRBV19; D unclear. V lost 3 bases, J lost 0 bases, and 5 bases lay in between. The length of the CDR3 is 14 residues. Germline V gene lookup returns CDR1 LNHDA and CDR2 SQIVND (reference sequence). The CDR3 reads CASSISPNTGELFF. CDR3 bases: TGTGCCAGTAGTATTTCTCCGAACACCGGGGAGCTGTTTTTT.

The chain links TRBV27 to TRBJ2-1, with TRBD2 identical over 7 bases. The CDR3 runs 14 residues. Per germline, CDR1 MNHEY and CDR2 SMNVEV (reference sequence). The V gene end was trimmed by 6 bases and the J gene end by 5 bases; junction bases not matched to a gene: 7. CDR3 nucleotides: TGTGCCAGCAGAAGCGGGATCTTGCACAATGAGCAGTTCTTC. Protein sequence: CASRSGILHNEQFF.

This clone was seen only once. V and J are TRBV20-1 and TRBJ1-1; D might be TRBD1 (5 bases). Trimming removed 3 bases from V and 0 bases from J, with 11 bases in between. The CDR3 is made up of 14 amino acids. Germline CDR1 DFQATT, CDR2 SNEGSKA (reference sequence). The CDR3 is CSASRDSMNTEAFF. CDR3 DNA sequence: TGCAGTGCTAGTCGCGACAGTATGAACACTGAAGCTTTCTTT.

The table lists this clone with many counts. The chain couples TRBV2 to TRBJ1-6; no reliable D call. V dropped 10 bases and J dropped 3 bases, with 16 bases sitting between them. CDR1 and CDR2 (germline): SNHLY, FYNNEI. The CDR3 runs to 15 residues. This chain's CDR3 is CAILREGLYNSPLHF. Written as DNA, the CDR3 is TGTGCCATCTTACGGGAGGGCCTCTATAATTCACCCCTCCACTTT.

V and J are TRBV2 and TRBJ2-1, with 10 bases matching TRBD1. The germline V gene has CDR1 SNHLY and CDR2 FYNNEI. This CDR3 spans 15 amino acids. The V gene end was trimmed by 9 bases and the J gene end by 7 bases; junction bases not matched to a gene: 12. The CDR3 DNA follows: TGTGCCAGTGGGGGATGGGACAGGGGCTATAATGAGCAGTTCTTC. Translated, it gives CASGGWDRGYNEQFF.

The chain joins TRBV9 to TRBJ2-1; D gene ambiguous. CDR3 length equals 13 residues. The germline V and J ends were trimmed by 0 bases and 5 bases, with 6 bases remaining between them. CDR1 and CDR2 (germline): SGDLS, YYNGEE. DNA of the CDR3: TGTGCCAGCAGCGTAGGGCCCAACAATGAGCAGTTCTTC. Protein sequence: CASSVGPNNEQFF.

This clone occurred a few times. The chain employs TRBV11-2 and TRBJ1-2; 7 nucleotides line up with TRBD1. The junction had 13 bases not matched to a gene; V was cut back by 10 bases and J by 8 bases. CDR1 SGHAT and CDR2 FQNNGV come from the germline V gene. The CDR3 is made up of 13 amino acids. The CDR3 protein is CATADRRKGGYTF. In nucleotides, the CDR3 is TGTGCCACCGCGGACAGGAGAAAAGGAGGCTACACCTTC.

This chain links TRBV3-1 (or the pseudogene TRBV3-2) with TRBJ1-1, with 7 positions matching TRBD1. Germline lookup yields CDR1 LGHDT and CDR2 YNNKEL (reference sequence). The CDR3 contains 15 residues. Trimming at V came to 1 base and at J to 1 base, leaving 3 bases not matched to a gene. The CDR3 protein is CASSQARGRNTEAFF. Written as DNA, the CDR3 is TGTGCCAGCAGCCAAGCAAGGGGGCGGAACACTGAAGCTTTCTTT.

This sequence joins TRBV7-2 and TRBJ1-1; 9 bases match TRBD1. The CDR3 loop spans 17 amino acids. Trimming at V came to 1 base and at J to 2 bases, leaving 8 bases not matched to a gene. CDR1 and CDR2 (germline): SGHTA, FQGNSA. This CDR3 reads CASSLVGGTGGNTEAFF. CDR3 in DNA: TGTGCCAGCAGCTTAGTCGGGGGAACAGGGGGCAACACTGAAGCTTTCTTT.

The chain has TRBV5-1 and TRBJ1-3; no definite D call. The germline V gene encodes CDR1 SGHRS and CDR2 YFSETQ. Trimming removed 5 bases at V and 3 bases at J, with 12 bases between. This CDR3 region has 14 residues. In DNA form, the CDR3 reads TGCGCCAGCAGGCGCGGGGAAAGTGGAAACACCATATATTTT. It codes for CASRRGESGNTIYF.

This sequence joins TRBV7-6 and TRBJ2-7; 8 nucleotides line up with TRBD2. The germline V gene encodes CDR1 SGHVS and CDR2 FNYEAQ. The CDR3 is made up of 17 amino acids. Germline trimming cut 5 bases from V and 6 bases from J; bases unmatched to any gene: 18. CDR3 in amino acids: CASSPMGLAVREGEQYF. The DNA for the CDR3 is TGTGCCAGCAGCCCCATGGGGCTAGCGGTCCGGGAGGGCGAGCAGTACTTC.

The chain carries TRBV24-1 and TRBJ2-3, with D perhaps matching TRBD1 (5 bases). Germline loops: CDR1 KGHDR, CDR2 SFDVKD. Trimming stripped 2 bases from V and 4 bases from J, with 12 bases between. CDR3 length: 15 residues. Here the CDR3 DNA reads TGTGCCACCAGTGATTCCGGCAGGGTTGCAGATACGCAGTATTTT. Its translation: CATSDSGRVADTQYF.

This clone has only a few counts. Other DNA sequences within the sample encode an identical CDR3. The chain has TRBV18 and TRBJ1-1, with D unresolved. The CDR3 is 13 residues long. The germline V gene has CDR1 KGHSH and CDR2 LQKENI. V was trimmed by 2 bases and J by 1 base, leaving 5 bases between them. Written as DNA, the CDR3 is TGTGCCAGCTCACCAACAGAGAACACTGAAGCTTTCTTT. Protein product: CASSPTENTEAFF.

CDR3 bases: TGTGCCAGCAGTTTAAACAGGGGGCGTAACATTCAGTACTTC. Protein: CASSLNRGRNIQYF. This chain links TRBV28 with TRBJ2-4; TRBD1 matches at 9 bases. The V and J ends lost 2 bases and 7 bases, in that order; junction bases with no gene match: 3. This CDR3 comprises 14 residues. Germline loops: CDR1 MDHEN, CDR2 SYDVKM.

The rearrangement uses TRBV7-6 and TRBJ1-2, with D tentatively TRBD1 (6 bases). CDR1 SGHVS and CDR2 FNYEAQ come from the germline V gene. V lost 4 bases, J lost 5 bases, and 17 bases lay in between. The CDR3 extends over 15 amino acids. This chain's CDR3 is CASSSDRTGDYGYTF. The CDR3 coding sequence is TGTGCCAGCAGCTCAGACAGGACTGGGGATTATGGCTACACCTTC.

The V call is TRBV18, the J call TRBJ2-7; TRBD2 aligns across 7 bases. The V segment lost 3 bases and the J segment 1 base; nucleotides outside the gene matches: 6. The germline CDR1 and CDR2 sequences are KGHSH and LQKENI. CDR3 size: 15 residues. The CDR3 is CASSPYRGVSYEQYF. CDR3 sequence (DNA): TGTGCCAGCTCACCTTACCGGGGGGTTTCCTACGAGCAGTACTTC.

For this clone: Its ends do not fully match the called genes, so a read error is possible. The chain links TRBV6-2 or TRBV6-3 to TRBJ2-5; D is possibly TRBD2 (6 bases). The germline CDR1 and CDR2 sequences are MNHEY and SVGEGT. The CDR3 covers 15 residues. The CDR3 DNA sequence: TGTGCCAGCAGTAACTCGTGGGGGGTCGGAGAGACCCAGTACTTC. It encodes CASSNSWGVGETQYF.

This clone was counted a single time. The CDR3 here is CASSASQQSSYNEQFF. CDR3 coding DNA: TGTGCCAGCAGTGCCTCTCAACAGAGCTCCTACAATGAGCAGTTCTTC. The chain has TRBV28 and TRBJ2-1; no firm D call. Per germline, CDR1 MDHEN and CDR2 SYDVKM. V lost 5 bases, J lost 0 bases, and 14 bases lay in between. CDR3 length: 16 residues.